This record covers a single T cell receptor (beta chain). The data are from a study of T cell repertoires in cytomegalovirus infection. CDR3 length: 12 amino acids. The V gene lost 7 bases and the J gene lost 6 bases, with 9 bases spanning the gap. CDR1 is SGHTA and CDR2 is FQGTGA in the germline V gene. TCRdb passed the reads through MiXCR, listing each CDR3 protein once. Among some 680,000 distinct CDR3 sequences listed, roughly a third were seen once. The sequence derives from a human donor in good health (CMV status not recorded). Some clones in this sample may be carry-over from other donors' samples. The chain links TRBV7-3 to TRBJ2-2; D is ambiguous. Material: PBMCs. The CDR3 DNA follows: TGTGCCAGCAACTTTATAGCCGGGGAGCTGTTTTTT. As protein: CASNFIAGELFF.